A selection of T cell receptor beta chains follows, all from one sample in a study of response to subunit inactivated influenza vaccine. TCRdb ran MiXCR on the RT-PCR reads and lists one entry per CDR3 protein. This table has under 200,000 distinct CDR3 sequences, more than 10% appearing once. This sample also belongs to another study, concerning T cells expressing NK-cell markers.

The sequenced sample was CD8+ T cells sorted from PBMCs, obtained about 13 days after vaccination. These receptors were taken from a man over 45 who received an inactivated influenza vaccine. The CDR3 runs from the conserved cysteine through the conserved F or W. A D gene is named only where the DNA matches it firmly. Only part of the rows carry a size: once, few, many, or a class if the clone is expanded.

v_gene: TRBV20-1; j_gene: TRBJ1-1; d_gene: -; abundance: few; CDR3aa: CSARDRDLHEAFF; CDR3nt: TGCAGTGCTAGGGACCGGGACCTACATGAAGCTTTCTTT
v_gene: TRBV28; j_gene: TRBJ1-5; d_gene: TRBD1; abundance: few; CDR3aa: CASSLLVGGSNQPQHF; CDR3nt: TGTGCCAGCAGTTTATTAGTAGGGGGCAGCAATCAGCCCCAGCATTTT
v_gene: TRBV4-3; j_gene: TRBJ2-7; d_gene: -; abundance: many; CDR3aa: CASSLSALNGEQYF; CDR3nt: TGCGCCAGCAGCCTCTCGGCCCTAAACGGCGAGCAGTACTTC
v_gene: TRBV10-3; j_gene: TRBJ2-1; d_gene: TRBD2; abundance: few; CDR3aa: CAISDASGGESSYNEQFF; CDR3nt: TGTGCCATCAGTGATGCTAGCGGGGGGGAAAGCTCCTACAATGAGCAGTTCTTC
v_gene: TRBV7-9; j_gene: TRBJ2-5; d_gene: -; abundance: -; CDR3aa: CASSLEAAPETQYF; CDR3nt: TGTGCCAGCAGCTTAGAGGCAGCGCCAGAGACCCAGTACTTC
v_gene: TRBV6-1; j_gene: TRBJ2-2; d_gene: TRBD2; abundance: -; CDR3aa: CASKGSGTGTGELFF; CDR3nt: TGTGCCAGCAAAGGTAGCGGGACCGGGACCGGGGAGCTGTTTTTT
v_gene: TRBV4-3; j_gene: TRBJ2-7; d_gene: -; abundance: many; CDR3aa: CASSRGRHGYEQYF; CDR3nt: TGCGCCAGCAGTCGCGGACGTCACGGATACGAGCAGTACTTC
v_gene: TRBV15; j_gene: TRBJ2-1; d_gene: -; abundance: many; CDR3aa: CATSSDGVSYNEQFF; CDR3nt: TGTGCCACCAGCAGCGACGGGGTTTCCTACAATGAGCAGTTCTTC
v_gene: TRBV6-5; j_gene: TRBJ1-3; d_gene: -; abundance: few; CDR3aa: CASSYSEESGNTIYF; CDR3nt: TGTGCCAGCAGTTACTCGGAGGAATCTGGAAACACCATATATTTT
v_gene: TRBV3-1; j_gene: TRBJ2-3; d_gene: -; abundance: few; CDR3aa: CASSQVRRSADTDTQYF; CDR3nt: TGTGCCAGCAGCCAAGTCAGACGGTCAGCAGACACAGATACGCAGTATTTT
v_gene: TRBV4-2; j_gene: TRBJ1-4; d_gene: -; abundance: few; CDR3aa: CASSQGAANEKLFF; CDR3nt: TGTGCCAGCAGCCAGGGGGCAGCTAATGAAAAACTGTTTTTT
v_gene: TRBV28; j_gene: TRBJ2-1; d_gene: TRBD2; abundance: -; CDR3aa: CASSFTSGLNEQFF; CDR3nt: TGTGCCAGCAGTTTCACTAGCGGGCTTAATGAGCAGTTCTTC
v_gene: TRBV7-2; j_gene: TRBJ2-7; d_gene: -; abundance: -; CDR3aa: CASSLVGGAVYEQYF; CDR3nt: TGTGCCAGCAGCTTAGTTGGGGGGGCTGTCTACGAGCAGTACTTC
v_gene: TRBV20-1; j_gene: TRBJ2-5; d_gene: -; abundance: few; CDR3aa: CSASGGTTQETQYF; CDR3nt: TGCAGTGCTAGCGGGGGGACAACCCAAGAGACCCAGTACTTC
v_gene: TRBV20-1; j_gene: TRBJ2-3; d_gene: TRBD2; abundance: few; CDR3aa: CSANPRTSGFTQYF; CDR3nt: TGCAGTGCTAACCCGCGGACTAGCGGGTTTACGCAGTATTTT